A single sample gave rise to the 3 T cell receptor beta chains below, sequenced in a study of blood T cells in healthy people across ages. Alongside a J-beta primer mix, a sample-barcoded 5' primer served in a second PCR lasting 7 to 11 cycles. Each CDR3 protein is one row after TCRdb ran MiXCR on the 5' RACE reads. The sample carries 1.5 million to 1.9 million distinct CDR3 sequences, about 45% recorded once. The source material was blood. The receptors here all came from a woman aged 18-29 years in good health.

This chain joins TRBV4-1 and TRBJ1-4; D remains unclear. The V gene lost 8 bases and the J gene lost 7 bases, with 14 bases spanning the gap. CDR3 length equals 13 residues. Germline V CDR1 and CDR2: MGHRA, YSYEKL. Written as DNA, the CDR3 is TGCGCCAGCGGCATAAGTCTCGGTGAAAAACTGTTTTTT. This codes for CASGISLGEKLFF.

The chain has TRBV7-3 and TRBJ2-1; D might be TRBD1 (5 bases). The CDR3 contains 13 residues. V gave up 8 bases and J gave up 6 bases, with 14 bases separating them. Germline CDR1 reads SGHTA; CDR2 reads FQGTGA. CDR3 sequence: CASSKGVINEQFF. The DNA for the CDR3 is TGTGCCAGCTCCAAAGGGGTGATCAATGAGCAGTTCTTC. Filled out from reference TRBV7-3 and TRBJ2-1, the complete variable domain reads GAGVSQTPSNKVTEKGKYVELRCDPISGHTALYWYRQSLGQGPEFLIYFQGTGAADDSGLPNDRFFAVRPEGSVSTLKIQRTERGDSAVYLCASSKGVINEQFFGPGTRLTVL.

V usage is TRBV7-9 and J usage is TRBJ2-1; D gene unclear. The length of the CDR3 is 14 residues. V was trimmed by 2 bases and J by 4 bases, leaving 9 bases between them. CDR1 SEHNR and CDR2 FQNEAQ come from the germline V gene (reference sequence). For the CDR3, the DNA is TGTGCCAGCAGCTTATATCAAGGGTACAATGAGCAGTTCTTC. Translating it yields CASSLYQGYNEQFF.